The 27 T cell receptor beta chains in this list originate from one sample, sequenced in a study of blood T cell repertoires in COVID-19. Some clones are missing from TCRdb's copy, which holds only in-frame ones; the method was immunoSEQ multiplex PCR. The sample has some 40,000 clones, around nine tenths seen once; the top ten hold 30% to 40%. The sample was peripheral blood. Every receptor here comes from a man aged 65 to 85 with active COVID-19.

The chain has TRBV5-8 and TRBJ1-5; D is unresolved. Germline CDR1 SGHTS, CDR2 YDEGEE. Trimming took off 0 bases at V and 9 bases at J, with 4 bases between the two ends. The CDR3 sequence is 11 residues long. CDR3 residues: CASSLVRPQHF. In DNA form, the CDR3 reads TGTGCCAGCAGCTTGGTTCGGCCCCAGCATTTT. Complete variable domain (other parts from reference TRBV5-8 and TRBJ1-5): EAGVTQSPTHLIKTRGQQATLRCSPISGHTSVYWYQQALGLGLQFLLWYDEGEERNRGNFPPRFSGRQFPNYSSELNVNALELEDSALYLCASSLVRPQHFGDGTRLSIL.

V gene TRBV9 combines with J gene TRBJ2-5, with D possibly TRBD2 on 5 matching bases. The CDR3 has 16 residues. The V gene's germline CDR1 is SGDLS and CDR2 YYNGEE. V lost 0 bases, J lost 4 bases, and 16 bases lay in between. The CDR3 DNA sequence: TGTGCCAGCAGCGTAGGTGGGTCGGGAATGGGAGAGACCCAGTACTTC. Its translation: CASSVGGSGMGETQYF.

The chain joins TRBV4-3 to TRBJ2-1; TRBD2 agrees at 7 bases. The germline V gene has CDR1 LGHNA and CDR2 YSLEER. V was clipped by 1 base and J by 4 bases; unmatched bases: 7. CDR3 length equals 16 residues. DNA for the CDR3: TGCGCCAGCAGCCAAGGGTGGGGGAGGGCTTACAATGAGCAGTTCTTC. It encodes CASSQGWGRAYNEQFF.

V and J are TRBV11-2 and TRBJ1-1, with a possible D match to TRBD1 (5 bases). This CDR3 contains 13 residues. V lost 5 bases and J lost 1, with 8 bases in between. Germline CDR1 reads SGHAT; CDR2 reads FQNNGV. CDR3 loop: CASSRQPNTEAFF. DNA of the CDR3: TGTGCCAGCAGCCGACAGCCGAACACTGAAGCTTTCTTT.

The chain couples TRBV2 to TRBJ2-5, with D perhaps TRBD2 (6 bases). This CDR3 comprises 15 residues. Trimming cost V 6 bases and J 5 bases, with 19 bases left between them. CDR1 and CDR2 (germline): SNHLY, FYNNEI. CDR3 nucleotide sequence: TGTGCCAGCAGAGCCTCGGGCGGGGCCGGGGAGACCCAGTACTTC. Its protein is CASRASGGAGETQYF.

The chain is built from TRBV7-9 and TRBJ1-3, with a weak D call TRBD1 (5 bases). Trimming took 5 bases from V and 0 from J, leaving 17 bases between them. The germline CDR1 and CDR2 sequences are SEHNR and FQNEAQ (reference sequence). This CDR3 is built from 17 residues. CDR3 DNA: TGTGCCAGCAGCCTAGTCGGACATCCGAGCTCTGGAAACACCATATATTTT. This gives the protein CASSLVGHPSSGNTIYF.

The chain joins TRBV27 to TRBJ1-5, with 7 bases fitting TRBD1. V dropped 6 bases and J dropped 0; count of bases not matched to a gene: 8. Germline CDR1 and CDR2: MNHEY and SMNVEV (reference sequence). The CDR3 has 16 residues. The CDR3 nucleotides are TGTGCCAGCAGGGTAACAGGGGTCCTTAGCAATCAGCCCCAGCATTTT. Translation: CASRVTGVLSNQPQHF.

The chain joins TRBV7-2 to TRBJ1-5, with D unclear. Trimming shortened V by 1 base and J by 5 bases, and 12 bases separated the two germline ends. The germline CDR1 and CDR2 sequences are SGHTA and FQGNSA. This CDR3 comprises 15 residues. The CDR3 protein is CASSLDPSPYQPQHF. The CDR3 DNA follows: TGTGCCAGCAGCTTAGATCCAAGCCCGTATCAGCCCCAGCATTTT. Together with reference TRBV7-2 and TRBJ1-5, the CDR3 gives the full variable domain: GAGVSQSPSNKVTEKGKDVELRCDPISGHTALYWYRQSLGQGLEFLIYFQGNSAPDKSGLPSDRFSAERTGGSVSTLTIQRTQQEDSAVYLCASSLDPSPYQPQHFGDGTRLSIL.

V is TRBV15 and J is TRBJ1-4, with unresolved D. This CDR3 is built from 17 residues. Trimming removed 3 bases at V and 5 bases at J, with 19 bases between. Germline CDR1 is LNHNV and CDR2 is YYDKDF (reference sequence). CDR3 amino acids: CATSRGSLGDLNEKLFF. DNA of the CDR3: TGTGCCACCAGCAGGGGGAGCCTAGGTGACCTCAATGAAAAACTGTTTTTT.

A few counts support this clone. The CDR3 loop is CASSPGTGDTQYF. Written as DNA, the CDR3 is TGTGCCAGCTCACCTGGGACAGGAGATACGCAGTATTTT. The genes are TRBV18 and TRBJ2-3, with 8 bases identical to TRBD1. CDR3 size: 13 residues. Germline CDR1 reads KGHSH; CDR2 reads LQKENI. The V and J ends lost 3 bases and 5 bases, in that order; junction bases with no gene match: 1.

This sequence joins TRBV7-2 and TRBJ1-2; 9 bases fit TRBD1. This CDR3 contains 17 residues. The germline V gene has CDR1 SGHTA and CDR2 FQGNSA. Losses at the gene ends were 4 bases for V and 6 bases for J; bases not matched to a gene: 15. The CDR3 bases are TGTGCCAGCAGCTGGGTTGGGGGCCGGGACAGGGTACATGGCTACACCTTC. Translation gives CASSWVGGRDRVHGYTF.

For the CDR3, the DNA is TGCGCCAGCAGTCAATCGGACAGCTCATCCTACGAGCAGTACTTC. This codes for CASSQSDSSSYEQYF. This sequence joins TRBV23-1 and TRBJ2-7, with D tentatively TRBD1 (6 bases). TRBV23-1 is placed among ORFs of uncertain function. V was pared by 0 bases and J by 1 base, with 10 bases between. This CDR3 is 15 amino acids long.

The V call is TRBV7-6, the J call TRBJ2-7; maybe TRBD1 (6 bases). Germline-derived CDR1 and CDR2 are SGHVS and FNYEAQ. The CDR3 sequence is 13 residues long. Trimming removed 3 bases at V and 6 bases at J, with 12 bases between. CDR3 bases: TGTGCCAGCAGCTTGGGAAACAGGGTCGAGCAGTACTTC. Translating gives CASSLGNRVEQYF. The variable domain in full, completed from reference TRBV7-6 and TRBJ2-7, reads GAGVSQSPRYKVTKRGQDVALRCDPISGHVSLYWYRQALGQGPEFLTYFNYEAQQDKSGLPNDRFSAERPEGSISTLTIQRTEQRDSAMYRCASSLGNRVEQYFGPGTRLTVT.

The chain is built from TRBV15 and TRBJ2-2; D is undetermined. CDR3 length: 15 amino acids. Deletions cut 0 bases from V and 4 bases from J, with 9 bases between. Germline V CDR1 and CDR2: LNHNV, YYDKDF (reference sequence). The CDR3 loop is CATSRDPQITGELFF. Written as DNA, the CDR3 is TGTGCCACCAGCAGAGATCCCCAGATCACCGGGGAGCTGTTTTTT.

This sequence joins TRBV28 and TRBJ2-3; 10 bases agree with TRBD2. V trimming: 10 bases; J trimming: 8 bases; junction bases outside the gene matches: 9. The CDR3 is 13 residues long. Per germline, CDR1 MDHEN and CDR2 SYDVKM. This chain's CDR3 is CATRASGSGTQYF. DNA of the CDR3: TGTGCCACCCGGGCTAGCGGGAGTGGTACGCAGTATTTT.

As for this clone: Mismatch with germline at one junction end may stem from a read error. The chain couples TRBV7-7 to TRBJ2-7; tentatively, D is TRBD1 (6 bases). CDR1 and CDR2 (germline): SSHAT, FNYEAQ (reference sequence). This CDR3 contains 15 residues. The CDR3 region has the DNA TGTGCTAGCAGCATACAGGGAAGGTGTCCCTACGAGCAGTACTTC. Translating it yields CASSIQGRCPYEQYF.

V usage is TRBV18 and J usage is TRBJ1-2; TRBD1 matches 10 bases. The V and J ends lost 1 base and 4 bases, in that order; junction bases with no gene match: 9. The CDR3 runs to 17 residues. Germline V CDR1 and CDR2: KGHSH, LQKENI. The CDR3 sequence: CASSPLYRDRGSYGYTF. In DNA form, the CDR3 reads TGTGCCAGCTCACCACTTTACAGGGACAGGGGATCCTATGGCTACACCTTC.

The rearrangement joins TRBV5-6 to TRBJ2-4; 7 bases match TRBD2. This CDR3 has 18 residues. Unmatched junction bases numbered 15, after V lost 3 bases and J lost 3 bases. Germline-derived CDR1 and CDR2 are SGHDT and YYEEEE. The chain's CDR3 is CASSWRTTGRPGKNIQYF. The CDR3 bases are TGTGCCAGCAGCTGGAGGACAACCGGGAGGCCAGGCAAAAACATTCAGTACTTC.

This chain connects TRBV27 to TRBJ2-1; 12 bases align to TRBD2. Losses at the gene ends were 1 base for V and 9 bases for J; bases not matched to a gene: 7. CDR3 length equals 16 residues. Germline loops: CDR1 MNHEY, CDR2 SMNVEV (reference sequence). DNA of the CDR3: TGTGCCAGCAGTTTATTTTCTAGCGGGAGGGCCAGTGAGCAGTTCTTC. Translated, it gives CASSLFSSGRASEQFF.

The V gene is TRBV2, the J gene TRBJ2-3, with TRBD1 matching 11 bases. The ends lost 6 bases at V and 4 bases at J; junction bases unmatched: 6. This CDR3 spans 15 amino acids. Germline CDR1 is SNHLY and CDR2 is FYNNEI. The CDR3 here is CASRIGQGASDTQYF. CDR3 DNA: TGTGCCAGCAGGATAGGACAGGGGGCGTCAGATACGCAGTATTTT. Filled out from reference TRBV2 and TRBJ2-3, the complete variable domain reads EPEVTQTPSHQVTQMGQEVILRCVPISNHLYFYWYRQILGQKVEFLVSFYNNEISEKSEIFDDQFSVERPDGSNFTLKIRSTKLEDSAMYFCASRIGQGASDTQYFGPGTRLTVL.

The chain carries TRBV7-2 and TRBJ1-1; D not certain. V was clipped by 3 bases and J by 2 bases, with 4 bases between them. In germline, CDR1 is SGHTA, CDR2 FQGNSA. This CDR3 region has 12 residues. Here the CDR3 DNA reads TGTGCCAGCAGCTTTCTCAACACTGAAGCTTTCTTT. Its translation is CASSFLNTEAFF.

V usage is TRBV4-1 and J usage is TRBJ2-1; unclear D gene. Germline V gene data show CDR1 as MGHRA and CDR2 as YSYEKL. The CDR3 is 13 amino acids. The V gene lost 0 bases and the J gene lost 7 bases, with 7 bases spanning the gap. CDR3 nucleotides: TGCGCCAGCAGCCAAGATCCAGCGAATGAGCAGTTCTTC. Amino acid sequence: CASSQDPANEQFF.

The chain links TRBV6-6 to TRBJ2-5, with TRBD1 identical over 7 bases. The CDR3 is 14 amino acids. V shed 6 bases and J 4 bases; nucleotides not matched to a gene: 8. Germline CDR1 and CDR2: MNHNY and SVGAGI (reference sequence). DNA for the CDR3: TGTGCCAGCAGCCCTACAGGGGTGCGAGAGACCCAGTACTTC. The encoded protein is CASSPTGVRETQYF.

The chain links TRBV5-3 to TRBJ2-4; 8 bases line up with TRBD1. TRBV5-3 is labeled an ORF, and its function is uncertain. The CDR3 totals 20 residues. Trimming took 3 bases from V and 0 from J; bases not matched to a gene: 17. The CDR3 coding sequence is TGTGCCAGAAGCTACGAGAAGGGACAGGAGAACAAATTAGCCAAAAACATTCAGTACTTC. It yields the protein CARSYEKGQENKLAKNIQYF.

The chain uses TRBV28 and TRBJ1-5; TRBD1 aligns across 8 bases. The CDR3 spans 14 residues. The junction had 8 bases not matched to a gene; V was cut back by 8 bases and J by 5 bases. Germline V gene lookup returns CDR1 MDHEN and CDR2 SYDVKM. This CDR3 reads CASGGPRGHQPQHF. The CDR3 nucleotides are TGTGCCAGCGGTGGACCCAGGGGGCATCAGCCCCAGCATTTT.

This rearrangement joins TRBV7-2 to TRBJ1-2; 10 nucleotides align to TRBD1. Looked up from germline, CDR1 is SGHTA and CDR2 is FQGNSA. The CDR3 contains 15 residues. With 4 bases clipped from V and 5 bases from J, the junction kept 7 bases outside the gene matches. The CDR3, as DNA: TGTGCCAGCAGCTCCCCAGGGACAGGGGTTTATGGCTACACCTTC. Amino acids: CASSSPGTGVYGYTF.

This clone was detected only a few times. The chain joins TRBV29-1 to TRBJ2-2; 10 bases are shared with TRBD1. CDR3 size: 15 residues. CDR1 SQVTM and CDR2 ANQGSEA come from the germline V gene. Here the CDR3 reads CSCWGTGVDTGELFF. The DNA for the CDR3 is TGCAGTTGTTGGGGGACAGGGGTCGACACCGGGGAGCTGTTTTTT.